The 20 T cell receptor beta chains in this list originate from one sample, sequenced in a study of blood T cell repertoires in COVID-19. Repertoires were generated with immunoSEQ multiplex PCR, while TCRdb's copy carries only in-frame clones and drops some. Of 140,000 or so clones in the sample, 65% to 80% are singletons; the top ten hold approximately 17%. The sequencing sample was made of peripheral blood. The receptor set was obtained from a man in his fifties or sixties with acute or convalescent COVID-19.

This clone has more than one count but fewer than ten. The same CDR3 can be traced to other DNA sequences in this sample. The chain uses TRBV6-1 and TRBJ2-2, with TRBD2 matching over 7 bases. Germline lookup yields CDR1 MNHNS and CDR2 SASEGT. V shed 3 bases and J 5 bases; nucleotides not matched to a gene: 9. The CDR3 covers 16 residues. CDR3 sequence: CASSDVRGSGTGELFF. In DNA, the CDR3 is TGTGCCAGCAGTGATGTGCGGGGGTCAGGGACCGGGGAGCTGTTTTTT.

The chain employs TRBV11-2 and TRBJ2-7; 8 bases align to TRBD1. This CDR3 is 16 amino acids long. Germline CDR1 and CDR2: SGHAT and FQNNGV. V gave up 7 bases and J gave up 3 bases; unmatched junction bases: 14. CDR3 amino acids: CASTLGRDRIVYEQYF. In DNA form, the CDR3 reads TGTGCCAGCACCCTAGGGCGGGACAGGATAGTCTACGAGCAGTACTTC.

The rearrangement joins TRBV5-1 to TRBJ2-7; no definite D call. The germline V gene has CDR1 SGHRS and CDR2 YFSETQ. The length of the CDR3 is 14 residues. V was cut by 0 bases and J by 3 bases, with 10 bases left in between. CDR3 in amino acids: CASSLGSDIYEQYV. Here the CDR3 DNA reads TGCGCCAGCAGCTTGGGGTCAGACATCTACGAGCAGTACGTC.

J is TRBJ1-1 and V is TRBV25-1; 9 positions agree with TRBD1. Germline trimming cut 4 bases from V and 5 bases from J; bases unmatched to any gene: 14. The germline CDR1 and CDR2 sequences are MGHDK and SYGVNS. The CDR3 runs to 17 residues. CDR3 amino acids: CASSARGGTGRSTEAFF. DNA for the CDR3: TGTGCCAGCAGTGCTCGTGGGGGGACAGGGAGGAGTACTGAAGCTTTCTTT.

This clone was seen just once. The rearrangement joins TRBV3-1 (or the pseudogene TRBV3-2) to TRBJ1-2, with D possibly TRBD1 on 6 matching bases. This CDR3 spans 14 amino acids. Looked up from germline, CDR1 is LGHDT and CDR2 is YNNKEL (reference sequence). V dropped 4 bases and J dropped 3 bases, with 12 bases sitting between them. The CDR3 nucleotides are TGTGCCAGCAGCCGACAGGTCGGGGACTATGGCTACACCTTC. Amino acids: CASSRQVGDYGYTF.

The V and J genes are TRBV15 and TRBJ2-5; D might be TRBD2 (7 bases). The CDR3 is 14 residues long. CDR1 and CDR2 from the germline V gene are LNHNV and YYDKDF (reference sequence). V was shortened by 0 bases and J by 6 bases, with 11 bases between the two germline ends. Here the CDR3 DNA reads TGTGCCACCAGCAGAGAAGGGGGGGCGAAGACCCAGTACTTC. This codes for CATSREGGAKTQYF.

Remarks on this clone: Additional DNA sequences in this sample encode the identical CDR3. The chain is built from TRBV29-1 and TRBJ1-5; TRBD1 matches 7 bases. V gave up 6 bases and J gave up 6 bases; unmatched junction bases: 8. This CDR3 is 13 amino acids long. Germline loops: CDR1 SQVTM, CDR2 ANQGSEA. The CDR3 DNA reads TGCAGCGTGGAAACAGGGGTTGGTCAGCCCCAGCATTTT. Protein sequence: CSVETGVGQPQHF.

The table lists this clone with a count of one. CDR3 loop: CASSRMTPEAFF. CDR3 nucleotide sequence: TGTGCCAGCAGCCGGATGACACCGGAAGCTTTCTTT. The rearrangement uses TRBV12-3 or TRBV12-4 and TRBJ1-1; D uncertain. This CDR3 is 12 amino acids long. Trimming pared 6 bases from V and 8 bases from J, leaving 13 bases between.

The chain joins TRBV5-3 to TRBJ2-7, with TRBD2 matching 9 bases. TRBV5-3 belongs to the ORF category, with a function that is uncertain. V dropped 0 bases and J dropped 3; count of bases not matched to a gene: 10. The CDR3 spans 17 residues. CDR3 protein: CARSLVGRGGPYYEQYV. CDR3 DNA: TGTGCCAGAAGCTTGGTCGGGCGGGGGGGCCCCTACTACGAGCAGTACGTC.

The rearrangement uses TRBV7-6 and TRBJ2-7; 9 bases are shared with TRBD2. This CDR3 is 15 amino acids long. Germline V CDR1 and CDR2: SGHVS, FNYEAQ. With 5 bases clipped from V and 2 bases from J, the junction kept 7 bases outside the gene matches. CDR3 sequence reads: CASSVSGGPTYEQYF. Written as DNA, the CDR3 is TGTGCCAGCAGCGTCAGCGGGGGGCCGACCTACGAGCAGTACTTC. Full variable domain (missing parts from reference TRBV7-6 and TRBJ2-7): GAGVSQSPRYKVTKRGQDVALRCDPISGHVSLYWYRQALGQGPEFLTYFNYEAQQDKSGLPNDRFSAERPEGSISTLTIQRTEQRDSAMYRCASSVSGGPTYEQYFGPGTRLTVT.

This chain connects TRBV30 to TRBJ1-2, with a weak D call TRBD1 (6 bases). The CDR3 is 14 amino acids. CDR1 GTSNPN and CDR2 SVGIG come from the germline V gene (reference sequence). The ends were cut back, 4 bases at V and 0 bases at J, with 12 bases in the middle. CDR3 DNA: TGTGCCTGGACTCCAGGGGCCCCTAACTATGGCTACACCTTC. Its protein is CAWTPGAPNYGYTF.

For this clone: Other DNA sequences in the same sample also yield this CDR3. The chain employs TRBV7-9 and TRBJ1-2, with D unclear. Germline CDR1 SEHNR, CDR2 FQNEAQ (reference sequence). The germline V and J ends were trimmed by 2 bases and 6 bases, with 10 bases remaining between them. The length of the CDR3 is 13 residues. The DNA of the CDR3 is TGTGCCAGCAGCTTAAACAGTTTGAATGGCTACACCTTC. Its translation: CASSLNSLNGYTF.

In its sample, this clone was seen a few times. This sequence joins TRBV24-1 and TRBJ2-5, with a weak D call TRBD2 (5 bases). Germline CDR1 is KGHDR and CDR2 is SFDVKD. This CDR3 is built from 15 residues. V dropped 3 bases and J dropped 5 bases, with 15 bases sitting between them. The CDR3 region is CATSDPSNSGETQYF. The CDR3 DNA is TGTGCCACCAGTGATCCCTCCAATTCGGGGGAGACCCAGTACTTC.

This clone has a single count. V is TRBV5-5 and J is TRBJ2-7; D remains unclear. From germline, CDR1 is SGHKS and CDR2 YYEKEE (reference sequence). The CDR3 is 14 amino acids. Trimming took 3 bases from V and 1 from J, leaving 11 bases between them. As DNA, the CDR3 is TGTGCCAGCAGCTCGACACTTCTTTCCTACGAGCAGTACTTC. It yields the protein CASSSTLLSYEQYF.

The CDR3 sequence is CASSRGVGTEAFF. CDR3 sequence (DNA): TGTGCCAGCAGCCGCGGGGTAGGGACTGAAGCTTTCTTT. The chain employs TRBV6-5 and TRBJ1-1; no reliable D call. Germline-derived CDR1 and CDR2 are MNHEY and SVGAGI. There are 13 residues in the CDR3. Deletions cut 6 bases from V and 5 bases from J, with 13 bases between.

In DNA, the CDR3 is TGCAGTGCTAGTAGCACGGTTAGCAATCAGCCCCAGCATTTT. Its protein product is CSASSTVSNQPQHF. The chain combines TRBV20-1 with TRBJ1-5, with D uncertain. Between the trimmed V and J ends, which lost 3 bases and 0 bases, there was a span of 9 bases. The V gene's germline CDR1 is DFQATT and CDR2 SNEGSKA (reference sequence). The CDR3 spans 14 residues.

This chain joins TRBV19 and TRBJ1-4; maybe TRBD1 (5 bases). The CDR3 spans 14 residues. V was shortened by 3 bases and J by 4 bases, with 9 bases between the two germline ends. CDR1 and CDR2 from the germline V gene are LNHDA and SQIVND (reference sequence). Here the CDR3 reads CASSMRQHNEKLFF. The CDR3 DNA sequence: TGTGCCAGTAGTATGAGACAGCATAATGAAAAACTGTTTTTT.

The chain has TRBV28 and TRBJ2-7; TRBD1 matches 7 bases. The trim removed 6 bases at V and 2 bases at J, leaving 7 bases unmatched. Germline-derived CDR1 and CDR2 are MDHEN and SYDVKM. CDR3 length: 14 residues. CDR3 DNA sequence: TGTGCCAGCAGAATCCAGGGGGAAGCCTACGAGCAGTACTTC. Encoded protein: CASRIQGEAYEQYF.

This clone came up many times. The sample contains more than one DNA sequence encoding this CDR3. The gene calls are TRBV7-9 and TRBJ1-1; no clear D. CDR1 is SEHNR, CDR2 FQNEAQ, per germline (reference sequence). The V and J ends lost 1 base and 1 base respectively, with 7 bases between them. There are 14 residues in the CDR3. The CDR3 protein is CASSLVTENTEAFF. For the CDR3, the DNA is TGTGCCAGCAGCTTAGTCACAGAGAACACTGAAGCTTTCTTT.

The chain employs TRBV7-2 and TRBJ2-2; 9 bases map to TRBD1. Unmatched junction bases numbered 5, after V lost 2 bases and J lost 4 bases. The CDR3 consists of 16 residues. Germline V gives CDR1 SGHTA, CDR2 FQGNSA. The DNA of the CDR3 is TGTGCCAGCAGCTTATCCGCGACAGGGGGCACCGGGGAGCTGTTTTTT. Its protein product is CASSLSATGGTGELFF. The whole variable domain, filled in from reference TRBV7-2 and TRBJ2-2, reads GAGVSQSPSNKVTEKGKDVELRCDPISGHTALYWYRQSLGQGLEFLIYFQGNSAPDKSGLPSDRFSAERTGGSVSTLTIQRTQQEDSAVYLCASSLSATGGTGELFFGEGSRLTVL.